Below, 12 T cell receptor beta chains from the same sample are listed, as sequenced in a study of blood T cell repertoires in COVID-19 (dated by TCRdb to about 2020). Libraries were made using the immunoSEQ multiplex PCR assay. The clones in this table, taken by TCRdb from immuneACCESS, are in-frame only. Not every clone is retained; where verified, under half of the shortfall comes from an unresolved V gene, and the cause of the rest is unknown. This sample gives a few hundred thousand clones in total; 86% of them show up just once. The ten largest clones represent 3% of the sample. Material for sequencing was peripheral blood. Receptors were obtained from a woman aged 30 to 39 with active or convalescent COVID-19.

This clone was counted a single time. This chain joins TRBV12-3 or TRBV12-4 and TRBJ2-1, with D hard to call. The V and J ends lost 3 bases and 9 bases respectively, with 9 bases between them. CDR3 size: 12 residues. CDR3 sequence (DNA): TGTGCCAGCAGTTTGCTCGGTTTTGAGCAGTTCTTC. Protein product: CASSLLGFEQFF.

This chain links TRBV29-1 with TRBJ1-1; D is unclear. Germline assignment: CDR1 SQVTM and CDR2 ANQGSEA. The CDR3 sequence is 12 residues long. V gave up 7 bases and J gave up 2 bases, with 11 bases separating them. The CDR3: CSGTDFNTEAFF. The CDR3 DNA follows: TGCAGCGGAACAGATTTTAACACTGAAGCTTTCTTT.

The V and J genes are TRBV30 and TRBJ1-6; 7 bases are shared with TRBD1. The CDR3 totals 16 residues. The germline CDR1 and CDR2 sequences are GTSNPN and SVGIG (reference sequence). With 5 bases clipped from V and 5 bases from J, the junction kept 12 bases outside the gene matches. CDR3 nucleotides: TGTGCCTGGCTAGCTAAAGGAACAGGGGATAATTCACCCCTCCACTTT. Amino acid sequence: CAWLAKGTGDNSPLHF.

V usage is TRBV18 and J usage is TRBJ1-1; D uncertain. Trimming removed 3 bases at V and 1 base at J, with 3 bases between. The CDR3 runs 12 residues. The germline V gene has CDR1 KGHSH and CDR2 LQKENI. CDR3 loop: CASSPRNTEAFF. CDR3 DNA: TGTGCCAGCTCACCGCGGAACACTGAAGCTTTCTTT.

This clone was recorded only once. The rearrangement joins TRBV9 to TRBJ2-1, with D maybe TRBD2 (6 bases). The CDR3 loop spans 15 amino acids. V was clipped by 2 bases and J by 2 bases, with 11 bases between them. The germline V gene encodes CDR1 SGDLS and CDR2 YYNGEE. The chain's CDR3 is CASSVDRGTYNEQFF. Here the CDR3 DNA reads TGTGCCAGCAGCGTTGATCGGGGGACCTACAATGAGCAGTTCTTC.

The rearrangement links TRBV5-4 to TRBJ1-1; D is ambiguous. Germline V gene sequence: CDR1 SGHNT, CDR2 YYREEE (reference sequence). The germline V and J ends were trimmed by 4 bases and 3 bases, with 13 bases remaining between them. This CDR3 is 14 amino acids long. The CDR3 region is CASSPGIWDTEAFF. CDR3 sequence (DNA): TGTGCCAGCAGCCCAGGAATTTGGGACACTGAAGCTTTCTTT. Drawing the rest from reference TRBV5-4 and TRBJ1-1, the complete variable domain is ETGVTQSPTHLIKTRGQQVTLRCSSQSGHNTVSWYQQALGQGPQFIFQYYREEENGRGNFPPRFSGLQFPNYSSELNVNALELDDSALYLCASSPGIWDTEAFFGQGTRLTVV.

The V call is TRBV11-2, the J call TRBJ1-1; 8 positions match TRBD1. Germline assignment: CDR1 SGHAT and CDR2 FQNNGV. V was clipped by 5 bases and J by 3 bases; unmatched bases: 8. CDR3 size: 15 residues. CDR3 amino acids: CASSTTGTGDTEAFF. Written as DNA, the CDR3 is TGTGCCAGCAGCACAACCGGGACAGGCGACACTGAAGCTTTCTTT. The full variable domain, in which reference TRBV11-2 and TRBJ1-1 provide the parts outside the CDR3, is EAGVAQSPRYKIIEKRQSVAFWCNPISGHATLYWYQQILGQGPKLLIQFQNNGVVDDSQLPKDRFSAERLKGVDSTLKIQPAKLEDSAVYLCASSTTGTGDTEAFFGQGTRLTVV.

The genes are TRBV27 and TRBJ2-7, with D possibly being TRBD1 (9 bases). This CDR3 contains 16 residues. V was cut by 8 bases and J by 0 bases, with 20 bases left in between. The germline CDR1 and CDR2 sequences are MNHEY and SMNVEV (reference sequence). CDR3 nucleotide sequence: TGTGCCAGCTCCTTTCGGGGGGGACAGGGCTCCTACGAGCAGTACTTC. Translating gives CASSFRGGQGSYEQYF.

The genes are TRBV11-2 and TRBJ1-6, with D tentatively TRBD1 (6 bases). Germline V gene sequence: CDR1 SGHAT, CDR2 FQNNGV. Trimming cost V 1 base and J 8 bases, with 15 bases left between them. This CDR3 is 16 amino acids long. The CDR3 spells CASSLVHFRGHSPLHF. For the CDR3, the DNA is TGTGCCAGCAGCTTAGTTCATTTCAGGGGACATTCACCCCTCCACTTT.

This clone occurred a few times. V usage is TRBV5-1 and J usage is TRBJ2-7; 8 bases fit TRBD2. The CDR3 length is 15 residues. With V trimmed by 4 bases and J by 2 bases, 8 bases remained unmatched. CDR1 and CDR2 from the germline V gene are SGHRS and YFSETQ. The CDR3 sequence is CASSLAGGPTYEQYF. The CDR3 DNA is TGCGCCAGCAGCCTGGCGGGGGGCCCTACCTACGAGCAGTACTTC.

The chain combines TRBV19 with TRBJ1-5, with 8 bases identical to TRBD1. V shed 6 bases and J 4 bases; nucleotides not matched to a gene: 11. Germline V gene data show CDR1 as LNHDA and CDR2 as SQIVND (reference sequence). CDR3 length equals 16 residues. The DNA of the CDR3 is TGTGCCAGTAGGTCCTCTAACAGGGGGGCAAATCAGCCCCAGCATTTT. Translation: CASRSSNRGANQPQHF.

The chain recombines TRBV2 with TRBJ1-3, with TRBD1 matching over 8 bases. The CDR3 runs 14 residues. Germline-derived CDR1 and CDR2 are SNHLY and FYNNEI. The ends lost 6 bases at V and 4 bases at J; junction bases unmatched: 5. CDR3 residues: CASREDRVGNTIYF. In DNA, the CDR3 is TGTGCCAGCAGGGAGGACAGGGTCGGAAACACCATATATTTT.